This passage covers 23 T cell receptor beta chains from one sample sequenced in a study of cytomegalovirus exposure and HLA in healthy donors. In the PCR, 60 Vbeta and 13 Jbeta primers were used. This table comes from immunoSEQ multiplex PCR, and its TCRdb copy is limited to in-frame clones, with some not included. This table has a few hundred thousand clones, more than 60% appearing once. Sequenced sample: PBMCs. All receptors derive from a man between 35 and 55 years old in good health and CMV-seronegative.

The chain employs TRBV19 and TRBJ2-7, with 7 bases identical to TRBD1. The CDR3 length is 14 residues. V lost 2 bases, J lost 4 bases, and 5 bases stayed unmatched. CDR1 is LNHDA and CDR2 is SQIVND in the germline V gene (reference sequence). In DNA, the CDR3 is TGTGCCAGTAGTATATCCTGGGACAGTTACGAGCAGTACTTC. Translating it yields CASSISWDSYEQYF.

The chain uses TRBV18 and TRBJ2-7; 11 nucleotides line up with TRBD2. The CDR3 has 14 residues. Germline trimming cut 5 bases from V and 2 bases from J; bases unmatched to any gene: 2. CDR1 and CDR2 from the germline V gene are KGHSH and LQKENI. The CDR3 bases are TGTGCCAGCTCAGGGACTAGCGGTGCCTACGAGCAGTACTTC. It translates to CASSGTSGAYEQYF.

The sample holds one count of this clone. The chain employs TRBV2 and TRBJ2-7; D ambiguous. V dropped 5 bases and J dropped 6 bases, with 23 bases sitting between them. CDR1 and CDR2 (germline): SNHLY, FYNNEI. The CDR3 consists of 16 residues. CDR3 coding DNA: TGTGCCAGCAGTATCGTCTCCTCCACTCTTTATGGCGAGCAGTACTTC. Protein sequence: CASSIVSSTLYGEQYF.

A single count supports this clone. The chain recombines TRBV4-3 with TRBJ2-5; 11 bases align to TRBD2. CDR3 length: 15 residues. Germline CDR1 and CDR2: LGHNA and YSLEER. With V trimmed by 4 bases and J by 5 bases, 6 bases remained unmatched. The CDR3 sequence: CASSRRTSGWETQYF. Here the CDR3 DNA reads TGCGCCAGCAGCCGTAGGACTAGCGGGTGGGAGACCCAGTACTTC.

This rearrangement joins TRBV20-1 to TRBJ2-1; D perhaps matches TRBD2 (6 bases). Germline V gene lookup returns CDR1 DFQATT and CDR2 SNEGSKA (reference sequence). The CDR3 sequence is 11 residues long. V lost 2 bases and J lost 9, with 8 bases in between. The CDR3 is CSARKGGEQFF. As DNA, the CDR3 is TGCAGTGCTAGAAAGGGAGGTGAGCAGTTCTTC.

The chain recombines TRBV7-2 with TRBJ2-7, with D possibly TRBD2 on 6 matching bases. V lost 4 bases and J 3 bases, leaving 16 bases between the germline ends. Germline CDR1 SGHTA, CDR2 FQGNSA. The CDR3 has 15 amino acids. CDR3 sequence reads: CASSYFPAGSYEQYF. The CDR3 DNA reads TGTGCCAGCAGCTACTTCCCAGCGGGTAGCTACGAGCAGTACTTC.

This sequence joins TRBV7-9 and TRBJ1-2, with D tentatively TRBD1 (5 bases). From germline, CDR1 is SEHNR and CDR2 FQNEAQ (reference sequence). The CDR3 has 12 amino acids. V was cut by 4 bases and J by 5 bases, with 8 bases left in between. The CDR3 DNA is TGTGCCAGCAGCTCCGGGGGGTATGGCTACACCTTC. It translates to CASSSGGYGYTF.

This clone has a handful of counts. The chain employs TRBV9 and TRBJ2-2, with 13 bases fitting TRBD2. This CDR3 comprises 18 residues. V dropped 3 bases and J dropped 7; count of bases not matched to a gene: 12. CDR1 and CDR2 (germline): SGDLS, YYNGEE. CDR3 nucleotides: TGTGCCAGCAGCGGACGGACTAGCGGGAGTATAGTTCTCGGGGAGCTGTTTTTT. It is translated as CASSGRTSGSIVLGELFF.

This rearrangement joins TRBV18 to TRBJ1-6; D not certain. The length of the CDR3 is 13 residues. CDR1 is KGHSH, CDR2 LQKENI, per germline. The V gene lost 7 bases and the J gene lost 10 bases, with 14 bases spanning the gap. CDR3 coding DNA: TGTGCCAGCTTACCTTCGGTGAGCTCACCCCTCCACTTT. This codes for CASLPSVSSPLHF.

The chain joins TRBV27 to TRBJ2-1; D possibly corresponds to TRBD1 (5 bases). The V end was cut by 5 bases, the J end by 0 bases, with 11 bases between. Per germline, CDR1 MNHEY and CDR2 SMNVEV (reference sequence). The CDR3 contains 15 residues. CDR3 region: CASSGHSSSYNEQFF. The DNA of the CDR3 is TGTGCCAGCAGTGGACACAGCAGCTCCTACAATGAGCAGTTCTTC.

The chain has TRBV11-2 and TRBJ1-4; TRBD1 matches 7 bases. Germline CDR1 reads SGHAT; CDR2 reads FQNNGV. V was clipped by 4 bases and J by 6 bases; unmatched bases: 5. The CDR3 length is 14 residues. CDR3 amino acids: CASSSDRRHEKLFF. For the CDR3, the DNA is TGTGCCAGCAGCTCGGACAGGAGGCATGAAAAACTGTTTTTT.

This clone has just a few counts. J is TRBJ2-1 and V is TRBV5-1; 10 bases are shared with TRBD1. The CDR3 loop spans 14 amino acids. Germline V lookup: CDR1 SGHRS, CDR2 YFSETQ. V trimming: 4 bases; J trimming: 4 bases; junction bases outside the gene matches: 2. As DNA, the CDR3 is TGCGCCAGCAGCCCGGGACAGGGGTACAATGAGCAGTTCTTC. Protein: CASSPGQGYNEQFF.

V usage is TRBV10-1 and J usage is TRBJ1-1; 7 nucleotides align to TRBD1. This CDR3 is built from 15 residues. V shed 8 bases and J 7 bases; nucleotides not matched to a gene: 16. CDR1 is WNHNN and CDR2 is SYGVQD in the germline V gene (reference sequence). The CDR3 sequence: CASLPPRAGGFEAFF. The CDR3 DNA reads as TGCGCCAGCCTCCCTCCTAGGGCAGGGGGTTTTGAAGCTTTCTTT.

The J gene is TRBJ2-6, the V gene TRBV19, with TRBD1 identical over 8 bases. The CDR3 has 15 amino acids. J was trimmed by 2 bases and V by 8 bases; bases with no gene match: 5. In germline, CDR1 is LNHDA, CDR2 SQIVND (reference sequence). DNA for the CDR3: TGTGCCAGTCAGGGGGCCCAGGCTGGGGCCAACGTCCTGACTTTC. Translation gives CASQGAQAGANVLTF. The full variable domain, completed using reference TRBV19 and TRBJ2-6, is DGGITQSPKYLFRKEGQNVTLSCEQNLNHDAMYWYRQDPGQGLRLIYYSQIVNDFQKGDIAEGYSVSREKKESFPLTVTSAQKNPTAFYLCASQGAQAGANVLTFGAGSRLTVL.

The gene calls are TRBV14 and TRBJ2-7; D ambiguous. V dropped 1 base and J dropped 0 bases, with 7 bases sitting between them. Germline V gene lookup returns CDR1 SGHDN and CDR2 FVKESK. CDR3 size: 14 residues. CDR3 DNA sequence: TGTGCCAGCAGCCAAGGTGTCAACTCCTACGAGCAGTACTTC. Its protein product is CASSQGVNSYEQYF.

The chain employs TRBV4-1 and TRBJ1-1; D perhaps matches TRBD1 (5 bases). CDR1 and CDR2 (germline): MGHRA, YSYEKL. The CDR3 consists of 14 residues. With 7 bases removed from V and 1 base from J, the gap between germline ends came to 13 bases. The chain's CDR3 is CASTGVGENTEAFF. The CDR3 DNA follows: TGCGCCAGCACTGGGGTAGGGGAGAACACTGAAGCTTTCTTT.

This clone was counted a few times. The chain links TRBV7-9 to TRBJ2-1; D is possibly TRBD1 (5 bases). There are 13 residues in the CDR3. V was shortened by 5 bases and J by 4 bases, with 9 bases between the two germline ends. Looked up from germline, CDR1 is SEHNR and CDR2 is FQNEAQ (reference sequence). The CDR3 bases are TGTGCCAGCAGCCCAGGGCGGTACAATGAGCAGTTCTTC. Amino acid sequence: CASSPGRYNEQFF.

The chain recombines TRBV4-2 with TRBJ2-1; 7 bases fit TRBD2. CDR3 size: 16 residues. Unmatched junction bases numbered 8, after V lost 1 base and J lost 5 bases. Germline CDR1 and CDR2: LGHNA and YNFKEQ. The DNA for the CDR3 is TGTGCCAGCAGCCAAGTGTCAGCGGGGTTAAACAATGAGCAGTTCTTC. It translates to CASSQVSAGLNNEQFF.

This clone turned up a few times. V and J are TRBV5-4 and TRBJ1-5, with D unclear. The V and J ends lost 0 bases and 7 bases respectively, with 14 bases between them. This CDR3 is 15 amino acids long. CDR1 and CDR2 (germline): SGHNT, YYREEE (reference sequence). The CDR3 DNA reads TGTGCCAGCAGCTTGGATGCCACGGCGGGACAGCCCCAGCATTTT. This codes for CASSLDATAGQPQHF.

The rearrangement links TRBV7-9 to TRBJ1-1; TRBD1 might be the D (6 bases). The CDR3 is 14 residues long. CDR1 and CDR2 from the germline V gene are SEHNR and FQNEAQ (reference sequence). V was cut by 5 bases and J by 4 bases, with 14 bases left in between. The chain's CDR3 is CASSPTGSSTEAFF. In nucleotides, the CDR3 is TGTGCCAGCAGCCCCACAGGGTCGAGCACTGAAGCTTTCTTT.

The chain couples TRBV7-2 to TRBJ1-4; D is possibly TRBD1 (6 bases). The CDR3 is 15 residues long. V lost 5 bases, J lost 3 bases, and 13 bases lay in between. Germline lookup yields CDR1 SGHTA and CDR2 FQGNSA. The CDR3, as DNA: TGTGCCAGCAGCCCTCAGGGGTTTGCTAATGAAAAACTGTTTTTT. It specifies CASSPQGFANEKLFF.

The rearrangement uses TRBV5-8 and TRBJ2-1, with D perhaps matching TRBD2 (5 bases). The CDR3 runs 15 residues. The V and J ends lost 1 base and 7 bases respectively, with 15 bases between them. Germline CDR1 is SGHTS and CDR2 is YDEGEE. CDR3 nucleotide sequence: TGTGCCAGCAGCTTGAGGAGGCGGAACCGAAATGAGCAGTTCTTC. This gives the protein CASSLRRRNRNEQFF.

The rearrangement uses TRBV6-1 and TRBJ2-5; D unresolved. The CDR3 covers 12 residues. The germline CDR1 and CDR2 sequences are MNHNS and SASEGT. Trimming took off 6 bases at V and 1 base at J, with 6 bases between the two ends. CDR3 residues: CASSPLQETQYF. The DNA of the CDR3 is TGTGCCAGCAGCCCCCTCCAAGAGACCCAGTACTTC.